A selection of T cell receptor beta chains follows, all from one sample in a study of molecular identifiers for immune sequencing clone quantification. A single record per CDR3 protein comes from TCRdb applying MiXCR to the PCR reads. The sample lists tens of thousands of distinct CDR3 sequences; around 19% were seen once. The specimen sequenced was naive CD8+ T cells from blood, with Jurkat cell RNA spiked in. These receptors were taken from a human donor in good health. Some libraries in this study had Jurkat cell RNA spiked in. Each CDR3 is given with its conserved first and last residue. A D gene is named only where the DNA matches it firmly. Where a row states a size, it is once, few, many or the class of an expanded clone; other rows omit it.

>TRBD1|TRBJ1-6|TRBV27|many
TGTGCCAGCAGTATAACAGGGGGCGCCTATAATTCACCCCTCCACTTT
CASSITGGAYNSPLHF
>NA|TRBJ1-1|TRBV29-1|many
TGCAGCGTTGAGATGAACACTGAAGCTTTCTTT
CSVEMNTEAFF
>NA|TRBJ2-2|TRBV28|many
TGTGCCAGCAGTTTACTAAGGACCGGGGAGCTGTTTTTT
CASSLLRTGELFF
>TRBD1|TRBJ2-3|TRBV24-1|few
TGTGCCACCAGTCCCTGGGACAGAGCCACAGATACGCAGTATTTT
CATSPWDRATDTQYF
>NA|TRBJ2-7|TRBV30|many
TGTGCCTGGAGTGGTACAGGGATGTGGCAGTACTTC
CAWSGTGMWQYF
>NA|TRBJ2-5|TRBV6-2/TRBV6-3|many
TGTGCCAGCAGCTTACCCGAAGAGACCCAGTACTTC
CASSLPEETQYF
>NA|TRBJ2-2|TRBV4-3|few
TGCGCCAGCAGCCAAGATGGGACCGGGGAGCTGTTTTTT
CASSQDGTGELFF
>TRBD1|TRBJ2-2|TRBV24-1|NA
TGTGCCACCGGGACAGGAGTTAACACCGGGGAGCTGTTTTTT
CATGTGVNTGELFF
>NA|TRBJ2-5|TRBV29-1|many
TGCAGCGTTGAACTCAGGGCTCAAGAGACCCAGTACTTC
CSVELRAQETQYF
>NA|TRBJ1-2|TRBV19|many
TGTGCCAGTAGTCCCCGGACAGTTTCGGGCTACACCTTC
CASSPRTVSGYTF
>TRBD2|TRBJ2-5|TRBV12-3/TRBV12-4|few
TGTGCCAGCAGCTTAGCGGGAAATTTTGCGGAGACCCAGTACTTC
CASSLAGNFAETQYF
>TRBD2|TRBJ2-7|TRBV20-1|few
TGCAGTGCTAGTGAGGGGAGGGCCATAATTCGCGAGCAGTACTTC
CSASEGRAIIREQYF
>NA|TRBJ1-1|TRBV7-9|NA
TGTGCCAGCAGCTTACTACAGAGAAACACTGAAGCTCTCTTT
CASSLLQRNTEALF